This T cell receptor beta chain was documented in a study of sequential checkpoint blockade in melanoma. V dropped 0 bases and J dropped 3; count of bases not matched to a gene: 6. In germline, CDR1 is LNHDA, CDR2 SQIVND (reference sequence). The CDR3 runs 16 residues. TCRdb's table, derived via immunoSEQ multiplex PCR, lists solely in-frame clones and lacks some. Among a few thousand clones listed, about 20% were seen once. Indicated treatment: randomized to nivolumab then ipilimumab (arm A) or the reverse (arm B). Material: tumor tissue (inferred from file names), obtained from a patient given nivolumab and ipilimumab in sequence. The J gene is TRBJ2-7, the V gene TRBV19; 9 nucleotides align to TRBD2. The origin of this receptor is a human donor with melanoma. The DNA for the CDR3 is TGTGCCAGTAGTATAGATCTTCTAGCGGGAATCTACGAGCAGTACTTC. Translating it yields CASSIDLLAGIYEQYF.